This passage covers 5 T cell receptor beta chains from one sample sequenced in a study of shared clonotypes between healthy human individuals. Data came from immunoSEQ multiplex PCR; TCRdb stores just in-frame clones and leaves some out. The data show 2 million to 2.5 million clones, approximately 94% seen once. Material: naive CD4+ T cells sorted from blood. As for subset: CD45RA+ positively selected. The receptor set was obtained from a man aged 18 to 30 in good health.

The chain is built from TRBV10-3 and TRBJ1-2, with D maybe TRBD1 (5 bases). The germline gives CDR1 ENHRY, CDR2 SYGVKD. With 4 bases removed from V and 3 bases from J, the gap between germline ends came to 6 bases. The CDR3 is made up of 12 amino acids. The CDR3 is CAISGGYYGYTF. CDR3 coding DNA: TGTGCCATCAGTGGGGGCTACTATGGCTACACCTTC.

The rearrangement joins TRBV7-3 to TRBJ2-2; D perhaps matches TRBD2 (5 bases). This CDR3 is built from 13 residues. V gave up 5 bases and J gave up 6 bases, with 10 bases separating them. Germline CDR1 reads SGHTA; CDR2 reads FQGTGA. In DNA form, the CDR3 reads TGTGCCAGCAGCCCCCAGGAGGCCGGGGAGCTGTTTTTT. It encodes CASSPQEAGELFF.

Written as DNA, the CDR3 is TGTGCCAGCAAAGGACAGCCCACCTACGAGCAGTACTTC. Amino acids: CASKGQPTYEQYF. The V gene is TRBV28, the J gene TRBJ2-7, with D maybe TRBD1 (6 bases). CDR3 size: 13 residues. V was clipped by 7 bases and J by 2 bases, with 12 bases between them. Germline V gene data show CDR1 as MDHEN and CDR2 as SYDVKM.

The chain combines TRBV6-5 with TRBJ2-1; D call uncertain. The V gene lost 1 base and the J gene lost 9 bases, with 10 bases spanning the gap. CDR3 length: 13 amino acids. The germline CDR1 and CDR2 sequences are MNHEY and SVGAGI. CDR3 loop: CASSYFTGGEQFF. The DNA of the CDR3 is TGTGCCAGCAGTTACTTTACGGGTGGTGAGCAGTTCTTC.

The chain employs TRBV9 and TRBJ2-2, with TRBD2 identical over 15 bases. Germline V gene lookup returns CDR1 SGDLS and CDR2 YYNGEE. CDR3 length equals 17 residues. Unmatched junction bases numbered 7, after V lost 3 bases and J lost 7 bases. The CDR3 coding sequence is TGTGCCAGCAGCGCCCGGACTAGCGGGGGGGCCGGCGGGGAGCTGTTTTTT. It yields the protein CASSARTSGGAGGELFF.